These T cell receptor beta chains were read from a single sample in a study of blood T cell repertoires in COVID-19. TCRdb's copy holds only in-frame clones and misses some; the assay was immunoSEQ multiplex PCR. The data contain roughly 110,000 clones, roughly 85% of them singletons. The sequenced material came from peripheral blood. These receptors originate from a woman aged 55-69 years with COVID-19, enrolled during active disease. Both conserved end residues are part of each CDR3. D genes are given only for firm matches. Size values are once, few and many counts, or a class for expanded clones, and some rows have none.

v_gene	d_gene	abundance	j_gene	CDR3aa	CDR3nt
TRBV9	NA	NA	TRBJ1-6	CASSVVGVNSPLHF	TGTGCCAGCAGCGTAGTAGGGGTCAATTCACCCCTCCACTTT
TRBV7-9	NA	NA	TRBJ1-2	CASSFPQVFSGYTF	TGTGCCAGCAGCTTCCCCCAGGTCTTCTCTGGCTACACCTTC
TRBV29-1	NA	NA	TRBJ1-6	CSAWTGGNSPLHF	TGCAGCGCATGGACGGGGGGAAATTCACCCCTCCACTTT
TRBV6-5	TRBD1	NA	TRBJ2-3	CASSRTGSTDTQYF	TGTGCCAGCAGTCGGACAGGATCCACAGATACGCAGTATTTT
TRBV7-9	NA	NA	TRBJ1-1	CASSLIMNTEAFF	TGTGCCAGCAGCTTAATTATGAACACTGAAGCTTTCTTT
TRBV19	NA	NA	TRBJ1-6	CASGTRSSYNSPLHF	TGTGCCAGCGGGACTCGTAGCTCCTATAATTCACCCCTCCACTTT
TRBV11-2	TRBD1	few	TRBJ1-1	CASSFRYRGDTEAFF	TGTGCCAGCAGCTTCCGCTACAGGGGGGACACTGAAGCTTTCTTT
TRBV29-1	NA	NA	TRBJ2-1	CSVPPGGYNEQFF	TGCAGCGTTCCCCCCGGGGGCTACAATGAGCAGTTCTTC
TRBV3-1/TRBV3-2	TRBD1	NA	TRBJ2-7	CASSGQTGLGEQYF	TGTGCCAGCTCGGGACAGACAGGGTTGGGCGAGCAGTACTTC
TRBV21-1	NA	NA	TRBJ1-6	CASSKRYGQGASYNSPLHF	TGTGCCAGCAGCAAACGATACGGACAGGGGGCTTCCTATAATTCACCCCTCCACTTT
TRBV7-3	NA	NA	TRBJ1-1	CASSQYMNTEAFF	TGTGCCAGCAGCCAGTACATGAACACTGAAGCTTTCTTT
TRBV19	TRBD1	NA	TRBJ2-4	CASSPYGQGSFQYF	TGTGCCAGTAGTCCCTACGGACAGGGCTCATTTCAGTACTTC
TRBV4-2	NA	NA	TRBJ2-5	CASSPGGMGAPGEETQYF	TGTGCCAGCAGCCCGGGAGGAATGGGGGCTCCTGGGGAAGAGACCCAGTACTTC
TRBV5-6	NA	NA	TRBJ1-5	CASSREGDNQPQHF	TGTGCCAGCAGCCGTGAGGGGGACAATCAGCCCCAGCATTTT
TRBV7-2	TRBD1	NA	TRBJ2-2	CASSPHGDRERYGELFF	TGTGCCAGCAGCCCCCACGGGGACAGGGAAAGATACGGGGAGCTGTTTTTT
TRBV9	NA	NA	TRBJ1-1	CASSVGALEDTEAFF	TGTGCCAGCAGCGTAGGAGCCTTGGAGGACACTGAAGCTTTCTTT
TRBV7-6	TRBD2	NA	TRBJ2-1	CASSQRAASGGASMNEQFF	TGTGCCAGCAGCCAAAGGGCGGCTAGCGGGGGGGCCTCTATGAATGAGCAGTTCTTC
TRBV27	NA	NA	TRBJ1-1	CASSLSDRRNTEAFF	TGTGCCAGCAGTTTAAGCGACAGGAGGAACACTGAAGCTTTCTTT
TRBV29-1	TRBD2	few	TRBJ2-3	CSVELAGGGTQYF	TGCAGCGTGGAACTAGCGGGGGGAGGTACGCAGTATTTT
TRBV10-3	TRBD1	NA	TRBJ1-1	CAISVSGTASEAFF	TGTGCCATCAGTGTCAGTGGGACAGCTTCTGAAGCTTTCTTT
TRBV30	NA	NA	TRBJ2-3	CAWIRLAGSDTQYF	TGTGCCTGGATCCGTCTGGCGGGGTCAGATACGCAGTATTTT
TRBV18	NA	few	TRBJ1-1	CASSPSTENTEAFF	TGTGCCAGCTCACCCTCGACAGAGAACACTGAAGCTTTCTTT
TRBV6-4	NA	NA	TRBJ1-2	CASSDGLQGSGYTF	TGTGCCAGCAGTGACGGTCTTCAGGGCTCTGGCTACACCTTC
TRBV5-1	NA	NA	TRBJ1-1	CASSPRPGYTEAFF	TGCGCCAGCAGCCCCCGCCCGGGGTACACTGAAGCTTTCTTT
TRBV6-5	NA	NA	TRBJ1-2	CASTDYGYTF	TGTGCCAGCACTGACTATGGCTACACCTTC
TRBV10-2	TRBD1	NA	TRBJ2-7	CASRPGQGSYEQYF	TGCGCCAGCAGGCCGGGACAGGGGTCCTACGAGCAGTACTTC
TRBV29-1	TRBD1	NA	TRBJ2-7	CSVTGQIYEQYF	TGCAGCGTTACGGGACAGATCTACGAGCAGTACTTC
TRBV6-5	TRBD1	NA	TRBJ1-2	CASTDRDYGYTF	TGTGCCAGCACGGACAGGGACTATGGCTACACCTTC
TRBV9	TRBD1	NA	TRBJ1-2	CASSADRGLNYGYTF	TGTGCCAGCAGCGCAGACAGGGGCCTAAACTATGGCTACACCTTC
TRBV5-1	TRBD1	NA	TRBJ2-1	CASIVSGGNEQFF	TGCGCCAGCATCGTTTCAGGGGGCAATGAGCAGTTCTTC
TRBV9	TRBD1	NA	TRBJ1-2	CASSVTGEIDYGYTF	TGTGCCAGCAGCGTGACAGGGGAAATAGACTATGGCTACACCTTC
TRBV5-1	TRBD1	once	TRBJ2-3	CASSSGGYSTDTQYF	TGCGCCAGCAGCTCAGGGGGCTATAGCACAGATACGCAGTATTTT
TRBV29-1	TRBD1	once	TRBJ1-1	CSVEGTTGVTEAFF	TGCAGCGTTGAAGGGACGACAGGGGTCACTGAAGCTTTCTTT
TRBV7-2	TRBD2	NA	TRBJ2-3	CASSLTSTSDTDTQYF	TGTGCCAGCAGTCTTACGTCGACTAGCGACACAGATACGCAGTATTTT
TRBV15	NA	NA	TRBJ1-3	CATSRDRADGNTIYF	TGTGCCACCAGCAGAGATCGAGCGGATGGAAACACCATATATTTT
TRBV5-6	NA	NA	TRBJ1-1	CASSLAQENTEAFF	TGTGCCAGCAGCTTGGCACAGGAAAACACTGAAGCTTTCTTT
TRBV6-5	TRBD1	NA	TRBJ1-1	CASRLGQGGRLEAFF	TGTGCCAGCAGACTGGGACAGGGGGGAAGACTTGAAGCTTTCTTT
TRBV5-1	NA	once	TRBJ2-5	CASSLYQETQYF	TGCGCCAGCAGCCTGTACCAAGAGACCCAGTACTTC
TRBV5-6	TRBD1	NA	TRBJ2-3	CASSRRTGGADTQYF	TGTGCCAGCAGCCGAAGGACAGGGGGGGCAGATACGCAGTATTTT
TRBV19	NA	NA	TRBJ2-1	CASSTPAIGVSSYNEQFF	TGTGCCAGTAGTACACCGGCCATCGGGGTTAGCTCCTACAATGAGCAGTTCTTC
TRBV9	NA	NA	TRBJ1-1	CASSVGYLSEAFF	TGTGCCAGCAGCGTCGGGTACTTATCTGAAGCTTTCTTT
TRBV16	NA	NA	TRBJ1-2	CASSQERAAYGYTF	TGTGCCAGCAGCCAGGAGAGGGCAGCATATGGCTACACCTTC
TRBV7-9	TRBD1	NA	TRBJ2-1	CASLRGQGWGSYNEQFF	TGTGCCAGCCTACGAGGACAGGGCTGGGGCTCCTACAATGAGCAGTTCTTC
TRBV28	NA	NA	TRBJ1-5	CASSLLYRENSNQPQHF	TGTGCCAGCAGTTTATTGTACAGGGAGAATAGCAATCAGCCCCAGCATTTT
TRBV29-1	NA	NA	TRBJ2-3	CSVEDHSTSTDTQYF	TGCAGCGTTGAAGATCATAGTACTAGCACAGATACGCAGTATTTT
TRBV6-5	NA	NA	TRBJ2-7	CASAIVGGREEQYF	TGTGCCAGCGCTATTGTGGGGGGGCGGGAGGAGCAGTACTTC
TRBV11-2	NA	NA	TRBJ1-1	CASSRLTGENTEAFF	TGTGCCAGCAGCCGGCTGACAGGCGAGAACACTGAAGCTTTCTTT
TRBV4-1	TRBD2	NA	TRBJ2-1	CASSREGEASSYNEQFF	TGCGCCAGCAGCCGGGAGGGCGAAGCTAGCTCCTACAATGAGCAGTTCTTC
TRBV23-1	NA	NA	TRBJ2-2	CASSRMGGAGGELFF	TGCGCCAGCAGTCGAATGGGCGGCGCGGGCGGGGAGCTGTTTTTT
TRBV19	TRBD1	NA	TRBJ2-1	CASSIGAGGEQFF	TGTGCCAGTAGTATAGGGGCAGGGGGTGAGCAGTTCTTC
TRBV4-3	NA	few	TRBJ1-5	CASSQDAAGYQPQHF	TGCGCCAGCAGCCAAGATGCGGCAGGGTATCAGCCCCAGCATTTT
TRBV10-3	TRBD1	NA	TRBJ1-2	CASDRAGYGYTF	TGTGCCAGCGACAGGGCCGGATATGGCTACACCTTC
TRBV9	TRBD2	NA	TRBJ2-5	CASSVTAASGEETQYF	TGTGCCAGCAGCGTAACTGCGGCCAGCGGGGAAGAGACCCAGTACTTC
TRBV19	TRBD1	NA	TRBJ2-1	CASSIGGDSYNEQFF	TGTGCCAGTAGTATAGGAGGGGACAGTTACAATGAGCAGTTCTTC
TRBV27	TRBD1	NA	TRBJ2-7	CASSWQGAYEQYF	TGTGCCAGCAGTTGGCAGGGGGCCTACGAGCAGTACTTC
TRBV29-1	NA	NA	TRBJ1-1	CSVIDGLMNTEAFF	TGCAGCGTTATTGACGGACTCATGAACACTGAAGCTTTCTTT